A selection of T cell receptor beta chains follows, all from one sample in a study of blood T cell repertoires in COVID-19. Sequencing used immunoSEQ multiplex PCR; TCRdb keeps in-frame clones, though not all of them. In the table there are 250,000 to 350,000 clones, about 89% of which are singletons. The sequencing input was peripheral blood. The receptors were sampled from a woman between 50 and 59 years old who had recovered from COVID-19. CDR3s include the opening cysteine and the closing phenylalanine or tryptophan. Each record gives: J gene, V gene, D gene, clone size, CDR3 protein, CDR3 DNA. A D gene is named only where the DNA matches it firmly. Not all rows give a size; the values are once, few, many and, for expanded clones, a class.

J: TRBJ1-1; V: TRBV15; D: TRBD1; size: .; CDR3: CATSRDFGQGRDTEAFF; DNA: TGTGCCACCAGCAGAGATTTCGGACAGGGGAGGGACACTGAAGCTTTCTTT
J: TRBJ2-1; V: TRBV11-2; D: .; size: once; CDR3: CASSPSVGSSYNEQFF; DNA: TGTGCCAGCAGCCCTAGCGTGGGGTCCTCCTACAATGAGCAGTTCTTC
J: TRBJ2-2; V: TRBV6-2/TRBV6-3; D: TRBD2; size: .; CDR3: CASSLLAGGVSGELFF; DNA: TGTGCCAGCAGTCTATTAGCGGGGGGCGTATCCGGGGAGCTGTTTTTT
J: TRBJ1-1; V: TRBV19; D: TRBD1; size: .; CDR3: CASNRQGDQRMAFF; DNA: TGTGCCAGTAACCGACAGGGGGACCAAAGGATGGCTTTCTTT
J: TRBJ1-3; V: TRBV15; D: .; size: few; CDR3: CATSRDRVSGNTIYF; DNA: TGTGCCACCAGCAGAGATCGGGTCTCTGGAAACACCATATATTTT
J: TRBJ2-7; V: TRBV29-1; D: .; size: .; CDR3: CSVAGSSYEQYF; DNA: TGCAGCGTTGCCGGGAGCTCCTACGAGCAGTACTTC
J: TRBJ2-3; V: TRBV30; D: TRBD2; size: .; CDR3: CAWSVGGRDTQYF; DNA: TGTGCCTGGAGTGTAGGCGGGAGGGATACGCAGTATTTT
J: TRBJ2-7; V: TRBV6-1; D: TRBD1; size: few; CDR3: CASSELHRGFTFEQYF; DNA: TGTGCCAGCAGTGAACTACACAGGGGGTTTACCTTCGAGCAGTACTTC
J: TRBJ2-7; V: TRBV24-1; D: .; size: .; CDR3: CATSDPGAYEQYF; DNA: TGTGCCACCAGTGATCCGGGGGCCTACGAGCAGTACTTC
J: TRBJ2-7; V: TRBV5-1; D: .; size: .; CDR3: CASSLVESYEQYF; DNA: TGCGCCAGCAGCTTGGTTGAGTCTTACGAGCAGTACTTC
J: TRBJ2-1; V: TRBV18; D: .; size: .; CDR3: CASSPRDEQFF; DNA: TGTGCCAGCTCACCACGCGATGAGCAGTTCTTC
J: TRBJ1-1; V: TRBV28; D: .; size: once; CDR3: CASSLDRASGTEAFF; DNA: TGTGCCAGCAGTCTCGACCGGGCCTCGGGGACTGAAGCTTTCTTT
J: TRBJ2-7; V: TRBV25-1; D: .; size: .; CDR3: CASSESGRLGAGEQYF; DNA: TGTGCCAGCAGTGAATCGGGGAGACTAGGGGCGGGCGAGCAGTACTTC
J: TRBJ2-7; V: TRBV6-2/TRBV6-3; D: TRBD2; size: .; CDR3: CASSYSETSPLEQYF; DNA: TGTGCCAGCAGTTACTCTGAGACTAGCCCACTTGAGCAGTACTTC
J: TRBJ2-2; V: TRBV24-1; D: TRBD1; size: .; CDR3: CATSDPGTGGFGELFF; DNA: TGTGCCACCAGTGATCCCGGGACAGGGGGCTTCGGGGAGCTGTTTTTT
J: TRBJ1-5; V: TRBV6-5; D: TRBD1; size: .; CDR3: CASSRDRSSNQPQHF; DNA: TGTGCCAGCAGCCGGGACAGAAGTTCCAATCAGCCCCAGCATTTT
J: TRBJ2-1; V: TRBV6-5; D: TRBD2; size: .; CDR3: CASRQTSGRRNEQFF; DNA: TGTGCCAGCAGACAAACTAGCGGGAGACGCAATGAGCAGTTCTTC
J: TRBJ1-6; V: TRBV28; D: .; size: .; CDR3: CASTRGSPLHF; DNA: TGTGCCAGCACCCGCGGTTCACCCCTCCACTTT
J: TRBJ2-1; V: TRBV20-1; D: .; size: .; CDR3: CSARDLWQFF; DNA: TGCAGTGCTAGAGATCTCTGGCAGTTCTTC
J: TRBJ2-5; V: TRBV2; D: TRBD1; size: .; CDR3: CASSSDRGETQYF; DNA: TGTGCCAGCAGCTCCGACAGGGGAGAGACCCAGTACTTC
J: TRBJ1-3; V: TRBV6-6; D: .; size: .; CDR3: CASSPGPGIYF; DNA: TGTGCCAGCAGCCCCGGTCCCGGCATATATTTT
J: TRBJ2-5; V: TRBV11-2; D: .; size: .; CDR3: CASGVGGETQYF; DNA: TGTGCCAGCGGGGTAGGAGGAGAGACCCAGTACTTC
J: TRBJ1-1; V: TRBV19; D: .; size: .; CDR3: CASTNDRFEAFF; DNA: TGTGCCAGTACCAACGACAGATTTGAAGCTTTCTTT